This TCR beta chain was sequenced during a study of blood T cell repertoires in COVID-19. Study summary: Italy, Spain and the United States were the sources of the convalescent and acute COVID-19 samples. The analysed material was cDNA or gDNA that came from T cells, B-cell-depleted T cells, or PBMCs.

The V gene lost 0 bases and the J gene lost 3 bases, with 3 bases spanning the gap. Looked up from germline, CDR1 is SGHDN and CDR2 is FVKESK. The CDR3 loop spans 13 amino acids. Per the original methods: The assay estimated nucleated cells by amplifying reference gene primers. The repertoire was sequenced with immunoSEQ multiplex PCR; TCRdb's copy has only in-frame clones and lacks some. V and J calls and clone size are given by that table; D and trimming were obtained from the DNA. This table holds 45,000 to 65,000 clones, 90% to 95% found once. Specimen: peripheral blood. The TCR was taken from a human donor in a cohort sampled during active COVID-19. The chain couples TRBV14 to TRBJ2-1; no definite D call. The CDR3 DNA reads TGTGCCAGCAGCCAAGACAACTACAATGAGCAGTTCTTC. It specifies CASSQDNYNEQFF.